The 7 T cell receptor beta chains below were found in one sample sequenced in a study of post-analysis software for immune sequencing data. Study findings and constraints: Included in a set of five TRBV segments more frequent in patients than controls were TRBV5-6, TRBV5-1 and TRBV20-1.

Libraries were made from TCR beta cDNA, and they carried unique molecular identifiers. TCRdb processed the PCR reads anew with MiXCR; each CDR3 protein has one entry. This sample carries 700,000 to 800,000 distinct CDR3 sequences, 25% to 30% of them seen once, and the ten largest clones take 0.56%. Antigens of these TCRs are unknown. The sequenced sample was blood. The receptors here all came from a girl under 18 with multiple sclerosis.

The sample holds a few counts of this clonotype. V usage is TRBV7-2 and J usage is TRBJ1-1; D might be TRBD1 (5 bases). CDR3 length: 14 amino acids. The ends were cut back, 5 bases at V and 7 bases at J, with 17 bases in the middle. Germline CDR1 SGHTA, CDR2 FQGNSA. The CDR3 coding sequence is TGTGCCAGCAGCCCTCTTGGAGGGACGGGTGAAGCTTTCTTT. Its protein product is CASSPLGGTGEAFF.

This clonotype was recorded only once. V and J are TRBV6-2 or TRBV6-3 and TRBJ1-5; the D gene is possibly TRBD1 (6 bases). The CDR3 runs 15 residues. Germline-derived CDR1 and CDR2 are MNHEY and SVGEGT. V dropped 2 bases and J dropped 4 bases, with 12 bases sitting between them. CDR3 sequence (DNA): TGTGCCAGCAGTTACATTTACAGGGAGAATCAGCCCCAGCATTTT. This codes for CASSYIYRENQPQHF.

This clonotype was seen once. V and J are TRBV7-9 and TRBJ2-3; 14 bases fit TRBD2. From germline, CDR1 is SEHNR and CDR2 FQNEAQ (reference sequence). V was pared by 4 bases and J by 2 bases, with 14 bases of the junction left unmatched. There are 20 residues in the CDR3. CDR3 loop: CASSSWTSGGTQYFTDTQYF. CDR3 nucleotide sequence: TGTGCCAGCAGCTCTTGGACTAGCGGGGGGACCCAATACTTCACAGATACGCAGTATTTT.

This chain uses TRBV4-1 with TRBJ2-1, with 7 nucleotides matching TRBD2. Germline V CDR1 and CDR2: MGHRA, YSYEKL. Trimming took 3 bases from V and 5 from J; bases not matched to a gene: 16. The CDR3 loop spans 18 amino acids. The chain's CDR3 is CASSHPTWGGSSDNEQFF. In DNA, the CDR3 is TGCGCCAGCAGCCACCCGACATGGGGCGGGAGTAGCGACAATGAGCAGTTCTTC.

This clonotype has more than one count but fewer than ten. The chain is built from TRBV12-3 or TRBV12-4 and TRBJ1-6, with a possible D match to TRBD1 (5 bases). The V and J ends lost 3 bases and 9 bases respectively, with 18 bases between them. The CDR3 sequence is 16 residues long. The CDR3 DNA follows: TGTGCCAGCAGTTTTTTTGGGGGAAACCAGGGTTCACCCCTCCACTTT. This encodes CASSFFGGNQGSPLHF.

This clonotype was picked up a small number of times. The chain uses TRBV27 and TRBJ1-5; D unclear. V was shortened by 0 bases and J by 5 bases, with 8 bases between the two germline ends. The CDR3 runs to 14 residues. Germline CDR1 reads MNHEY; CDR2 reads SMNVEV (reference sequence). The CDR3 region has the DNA TGTGCCAGCAGTTTATCGGAGGGTTATCAGCCCCAGCATTTT. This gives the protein CASSLSEGYQPQHF.

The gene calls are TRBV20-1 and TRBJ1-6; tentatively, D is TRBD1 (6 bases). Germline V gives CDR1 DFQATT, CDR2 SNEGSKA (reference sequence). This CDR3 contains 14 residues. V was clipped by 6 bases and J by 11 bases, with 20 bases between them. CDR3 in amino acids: CSARQIEGEAPLHF. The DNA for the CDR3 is TGCAGTGCGAGGCAAATCGAGGGGGAGGCACCCCTCCACTTT.